This T cell receptor (beta chain) was documented in a study of shared clonotypes between healthy human individuals. CD4+ cells were split into CD45RA+ naive and CD45RA-negative memory subsets. Remarks on this clone: Its antigen is not identified.

This CDR3 comprises 15 residues. Trimming pared 4 bases from V and 6 bases from J, leaving 16 bases between. Germline V gene lookup returns CDR1 MDHEN and CDR2 SYDVKM. For each subset, genomic DNA was distributed in equal portions over several immunoSEQ plates. The assay was immunoSEQ multiplex PCR, and TCRdb's table has in-frame clones only and misses some. This table holds more than 1,200,000 clones, approximately 98.5% found once. Study conclusions and caveats: Large depth notwithstanding, sorted-subset sequencing proved incomplete by rarefaction.

What was sequenced was naive CD4+ T cells sorted from blood. The subset is: CD45RA+ positively selected. The TCR sequence derives from a man aged 25-40 years in good health. This rearrangement joins TRBV28 to TRBJ1-5, with D unclear. This CDR3 is CASSSPSAGFQPQHF. DNA of the CDR3: TGTGCCAGCAGTTCCCCCTCGGCGGGGTTTCAGCCCCAGCATTTT.